The clone carrying this T cell receptor (beta chain) was seen repeatedly, ten times or more. TCR beta CDR3 regions were amplified from RNA transcripts. A set of HTBI primers served as the primers for a first-round RT-PCR of the TCR CDR3. Using its own MiXCR run on the multiplex PCR reads, TCRdb lists one record per CDR3 protein. In the table there are 410,000 or so distinct CDR3 sequences, approximately 14% of which are singletons. This sample was taken from a study of T cells in Graves' hyperthyroidism and ophthalmopathy. Study summary: Peripheral blood was acquired at first diagnosis, ahead of any therapy whatsoever.

Disease lasting under 3 months, a NOSPECS grade of at least 4, and a Clinical Activity Score of at least 3 were features of the ophthalmopathy patients. From roughly 9.2 ml of fresh peripheral blood, PBMCs were isolated. The TCR comes from a man aged 18 to 35 with Graves' ophthalmopathy. Sequencing input: blood.

This chain's CDR3 is CASSFGRADYNEQFF. DNA for the CDR3: TGTGCCAGCAGCTTCGGGAGAGCCGATTACAATGAGCAGTTCTTC. The genes are TRBV7-3 and TRBJ2-1, with D maybe TRBD2 (6 bases). V lost 3 bases, J lost 4 bases, and 13 bases lay in between. Germline V gene sequence: CDR1 SGHTA, CDR2 FQGTGA. The CDR3 runs to 15 residues.